This T cell receptor beta chain derives from a study of T cells in women clearing cervical HPV infection. Study background: Donors had HPV16-related CIN3 or worse; 2 had invasive cancer. Controls were women whose single incident HPV16 infection cleared within 12 months without precancer or cancer.

Germline CDR1 is LNHDA and CDR2 is SQIVND (reference sequence). There are 16 residues in the CDR3. Trimming at V came to 5 bases and at J to 4 bases, leaving 12 bases not matched to a gene. Clones were read by immunoSEQ multiplex PCR, and TCRdb kept only the in-frame ones, dropping some. This specimen shows over 45,000 clones; the ten leading clones hold around 1.5%. For this clone: Read data end 3 residues before the CDR3 end; the end is taken from the germline J gene. Additional DNA sequences in this sample encode the identical CDR3.

The rearrangement uses TRBV19 and TRBJ1-2; TRBD1 aligns across 8 bases. Sequenced: blood buffy coat. This clonotype originated in a woman aged 18-70 years with a cervical HPV16 infection that either progressed to CIN3+ or cleared (not recorded which). This CDR3 is CASSEHRDRRGYGYTF. The DNA read from the CDR3 is TGTGCCAGTAGTGAGCACCGGGACAGGCGGGGCTATGGC.